A selection of T cell receptor beta chains follows, all from one sample in a study of T-cell reconstitution after alpha-beta-depleted transplantation in children. Each CDR3 protein gets one entry after TCRdb re-called the PCR reads with MiXCR. The sample lists 200,000 to 250,000 distinct CDR3 sequences; around 9.6% were seen once. Specimen: PBMCs from the stem cell graft donor, collected from the stem cell graft. These receptors were taken from a human donor who donated a stem cell graft to a child with acute lymphoblastic leukemia. CDR3s include the opening cysteine and the closing phenylalanine or tryptophan. The D gene is left open where the match is weak. Some rows mark clone size as missing; the rest say once, few, many or name a class of expanded clone.

d_call: -
clone_size: many
v_call: TRBV20-1
j_call: TRBJ1-3
cdr3_aa: CSATQDFSGNTIYF
cdr3_nt: TGCAGTGCTACACAGGATTTTTCTGGAAACACCATATATTTT

d_call: TRBD2
clone_size: once
v_call: TRBV7-8
j_call: TRBJ2-3
cdr3_aa: CASRPVAGEYTDTQYF
cdr3_nt: TGTGCCAGCAGGCCAGTAGCGGGGGAGTACACAGATACGCAGTATTTT

d_call: -
clone_size: -
v_call: TRBV20-1
j_call: TRBJ2-1
cdr3_aa: CSAPGGGGGGYEQFF
cdr3_nt: TGCAGTGCTCCGGGTGGGGGCGGGGGAGGTTATGAGCAGTTCTTC

d_call: -
clone_size: many
v_call: TRBV25-1
j_call: TRBJ1-2
cdr3_aa: CASSVRPFYGYTF
cdr3_nt: TGTGCCAGCAGTGTCAGGCCCTTCTATGGCTACACCTTC

d_call: -
clone_size: few
v_call: TRBV12-3/TRBV12-4
j_call: TRBJ1-5
cdr3_aa: CASSFKGDQPQHF
cdr3_nt: TGTGCCAGCAGTTTCAAGGGAGATCAGCCCCAGCATTTT

d_call: -
clone_size: few
v_call: TRBV29-1
j_call: TRBJ2-2
cdr3_aa: CSVEGNTGELFF
cdr3_nt: TGCAGCGTTGAAGGGAACACCGGGGAGCTGTTTTTT

d_call: -
clone_size: many
v_call: TRBV10-3
j_call: TRBJ2-1
cdr3_aa: CAISRSLDRDNEQFF
cdr3_nt: TGTGCCATCAGTCGCTCTCTTGACAGAGACAATGAGCAGTTCTTC

d_call: -
clone_size: few
v_call: TRBV12-3/TRBV12-4
j_call: TRBJ1-4
cdr3_aa: CASSLWGYDEKLFF
cdr3_nt: TGTGCCAGCAGCCTTTGGGGTTACGACGAAAAACTGTTTTTT

d_call: -
clone_size: many
v_call: TRBV7-9
j_call: TRBJ2-5
cdr3_aa: CASSLGGGREETQYF
cdr3_nt: TGTGCCAGCAGCTTAGGCGGAGGAAGGGAAGAGACCCAGTACTTC

d_call: -
clone_size: -
v_call: TRBV5-1
j_call: TRBJ1-5
cdr3_aa: CASSLAGGKDQPQHF
cdr3_nt: TGCGCCAGCAGCTTGGCGGGAGGGAAGGATCAGCCCCAGCATTTT

d_call: -
clone_size: many
v_call: TRBV19
j_call: TRBJ2-4
cdr3_aa: CASSPQQELRRNIQYF
cdr3_nt: TGTGCCAGTAGTCCACAACAGGAATTGCGGAGAAACATTCAGTACTTC

d_call: -
clone_size: -
v_call: TRBV27
j_call: TRBJ1-2
cdr3_aa: CASSLSTSYGYTF
cdr3_nt: TGTGCCAGCAGTTTATCCACAAGCTATGGCTACACCTTC

d_call: TRBD1
clone_size: -
v_call: TRBV24-1
j_call: TRBJ1-2
cdr3_aa: CATSDRDRGRDGYTF
cdr3_nt: TGTGCCACCAGTGATCGGGACAGGGGGCGCGATGGCTACACCTTC

d_call: -
clone_size: -
v_call: TRBV7-2
j_call: TRBJ1-5
cdr3_aa: CASSLTTDNQPQHF
cdr3_nt: TGTGCCAGCAGCTTAACGACAGATAATCAGCCCCAGCATTTT

d_call: -
clone_size: many
v_call: TRBV3-1
j_call: TRBJ2-7
cdr3_aa: CASSQTSGGEQYF
cdr3_nt: TGTGCCAGCAGCCAAACCTCGGGTGGCGAGCAGTACTTC

d_call: -
clone_size: -
v_call: TRBV12-3/TRBV12-4
j_call: TRBJ1-2
cdr3_aa: CASSWEGPDYGYTF
cdr3_nt: TGTGCCAGCAGTTGGGAGGGACCGGACTATGGCTACACCTTC

d_call: TRBD1
clone_size: many
v_call: TRBV11-2
j_call: TRBJ1-2
cdr3_aa: CASSPSGGNYGYTF
cdr3_nt: TGTGCCAGCAGCCCCTCAGGGGGTAACTATGGCTACACCTTC

d_call: TRBD1
clone_size: few
v_call: TRBV12-3/TRBV12-4
j_call: TRBJ1-2
cdr3_aa: CASRGQGENYGYTF
cdr3_nt: TGTGCCAGCAGGGGACAGGGGGAAAACTATGGCTACACCTTC

d_call: TRBD1
clone_size: many
v_call: TRBV12-3/TRBV12-4
j_call: TRBJ2-1
cdr3_aa: CASRGRTGGEQYNEQFF
cdr3_nt: TGTGCCAGCAGGGGCCGAACAGGGGGCGAGCAATACAATGAGCAGTTCTTC

d_call: TRBD1
clone_size: -
v_call: TRBV12-3/TRBV12-4
j_call: TRBJ1-1
cdr3_aa: CASSSVTGGNTEAFF
cdr3_nt: TGTGCCAGCAGTTCGGTGACAGGGGGGAACACTGAAGCTTTCTTT

d_call: TRBD1
clone_size: -
v_call: TRBV6-6
j_call: TRBJ1-1
cdr3_aa: CASSPGTGDPFF
cdr3_nt: TGTGCCAGCAGCCCCGGGACAGGCGACCCTTTCTTT

d_call: TRBD1
clone_size: many
v_call: TRBV4-1
j_call: TRBJ2-7
cdr3_aa: CASSQEGQGISYEQYF
cdr3_nt: TGCGCCAGCAGCCAAGAGGGACAGGGGATTTCCTACGAGCAGTACTTC

d_call: -
clone_size: few
v_call: TRBV7-9
j_call: TRBJ2-7
cdr3_aa: CASSLESTHWYEQYF
cdr3_nt: TGTGCCAGCAGCTTAGAGTCCACCCATTGGTACGAGCAGTACTTC

d_call: -
clone_size: few
v_call: TRBV29-1
j_call: TRBJ2-1
cdr3_aa: CSVEKYRVNEQFF
cdr3_nt: TGCAGCGTTGAAAAATACAGGGTTAATGAGCAGTTCTTC

d_call: TRBD2
clone_size: many
v_call: TRBV5-1
j_call: TRBJ2-3
cdr3_aa: CASSTNAFLAGSTDTQYF
cdr3_nt: TGCGCCAGCAGCACGAACGCGTTTTTAGCGGGGAGCACAGATACGCAGTATTTT

d_call: -
clone_size: few
v_call: TRBV7-9
j_call: TRBJ1-2
cdr3_aa: CASSLVEGSGYTF
cdr3_nt: TGTGCCAGCAGCTTAGTTGAGGGGTCTGGCTACACCTTC

d_call: -
clone_size: -
v_call: TRBV2
j_call: TRBJ1-5
cdr3_aa: CASSDGSKRQPQHF
cdr3_nt: TGTGCCAGCAGTGACGGAAGTAAGAGACAGCCCCAGCATTTT

d_call: -
clone_size: -
v_call: TRBV12-3/TRBV12-4
j_call: TRBJ2-5
cdr3_aa: CASRTQLNRGTQYF
cdr3_nt: TGTGCCAGCAGAACCCAGCTGAATCGTGGGACCCAGTACTTC

d_call: TRBD2
clone_size: many
v_call: TRBV6-2/TRBV6-3
j_call: TRBJ2-2
cdr3_aa: CASSYGTRHTGELFF
cdr3_nt: TGTGCCAGCAGTTACGGGACTAGGCACACCGGGGAGCTGTTTTTT

d_call: -
clone_size: many
v_call: TRBV7-2
j_call: TRBJ2-5
cdr3_aa: CASSLGAGKTQYF
cdr3_nt: TGTGCCAGCAGCTTAGGTGCGGGAAAGACCCAGTACTTC

d_call: TRBD1
clone_size: -
v_call: TRBV18
j_call: TRBJ2-7
cdr3_aa: CASSRTQGPYEQYF
cdr3_nt: TGTGCCAGCTCACGGACACAGGGGCCCTACGAGCAGTACTTC